The 2 T cell receptor beta chains reported below all come from one sample, sequenced in a study of sequential checkpoint blockade in melanoma. Treatment here: randomized to nivolumab then ipilimumab (arm A) or the reverse (arm B). The repertoire was sequenced with immunoSEQ multiplex PCR; TCRdb's copy has only in-frame clones and lacks some. Of approximately 8,200 clones listed, around 20% were seen once; the top ten hold over 4.5%. Sample: tumor tissue (inferred from file names), taken from a patient given nivolumab and ipilimumab in sequence. The receptors shown here come from a human donor with melanoma.

This clone appeared a few times. This chain joins TRBV6-8 and TRBJ1-2; TRBD1 is a possible D gene (5 bases). This CDR3 has 14 amino acids. Germline lookup yields CDR1 MNHGY and CDR2 SAAAGT. Between the trimmed V and J ends, which lost 6 bases and 1 base, there was a span of 12 bases. The CDR3, as DNA: TGTGCCAGCAGCACAACAGGTTTTAACTATGGCTACACCTTC. Its translation is CASSTTGFNYGYTF.

This chain uses TRBV9 with TRBJ2-7, with TRBD2 matching over 7 bases. This CDR3 has 13 amino acids. Germline V lookup: CDR1 SGDLS, CDR2 YYNGEE. V gave up 4 bases and J gave up 5 bases; unmatched junction bases: 6. The CDR3 region has the DNA TGTGCCAGCAGCCTGGGGGGGTCCGACGAGCAGTACTTC. This codes for CASSLGGSDEQYF.